This T cell receptor (beta chain) comes out of a study of a mutant IDH1 vaccine in newly diagnosed glioma. Study background: Treated patients had a mean age of roughly 40 years and an approximately 62% male, roughly 40% female split. Most patients had received both radiotherapy and temozolomide, the prior options being radiotherapy, temozolomide, or both.

The germline V gene encodes CDR1 ENHRY and CDR2 SYGVKD. The V end lost 0 bases, the J end lost 2 bases, and 28 bases lay between the germline ends. CDR3 length equals 21 residues. Sequencing used immunoSEQ multiplex PCR; TCRdb keeps in-frame clones, though not all of them. The sample holds about 64,000 clones, around 85% seen once. Of note for this clone: Its antigen remains unknown.

Time point noted: week 11, during vaccination. Topical imiquimod accompanied each vaccine dose, which consisted of 300 ug of mutant IDH1 20-mer peptide. Tumors from donors were new WHO grade 3 or 4 IDH1-mutant astrocytomas with ATRX loss. The clonotype was recovered from a woman aged 45-59 years with glioma. This chain uses TRBV10-3 with TRBJ1-2, with D tentatively TRBD1 (5 bases). The specimen was PBMCs, collected from a glioma patient whose treatment included an IDH1 peptide vaccine. The CDR3, as DNA: TGTGCCATCAGTGAGTCGCCCAAAGGTCCCCAAGGGACTAGGCGGAACTATGGCTACACCTTC. Encoded protein: CAISESPKGPQGTRRNYGYTF.